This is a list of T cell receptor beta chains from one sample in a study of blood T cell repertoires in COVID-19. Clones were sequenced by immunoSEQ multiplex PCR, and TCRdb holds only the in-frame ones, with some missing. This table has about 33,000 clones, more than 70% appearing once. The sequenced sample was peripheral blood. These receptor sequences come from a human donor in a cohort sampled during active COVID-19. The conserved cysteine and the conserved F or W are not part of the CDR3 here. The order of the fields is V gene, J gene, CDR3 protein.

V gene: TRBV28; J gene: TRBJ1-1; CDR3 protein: ASSLPRGGDTEAF
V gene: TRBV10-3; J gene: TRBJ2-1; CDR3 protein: AIQARAYNEQF
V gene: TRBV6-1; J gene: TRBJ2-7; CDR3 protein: ASSDERSVYEQY
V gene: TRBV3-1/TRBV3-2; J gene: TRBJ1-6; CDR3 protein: ASSQVVTGVGPLH
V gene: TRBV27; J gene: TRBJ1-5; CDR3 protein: AGKDRDPVYSNQPQH
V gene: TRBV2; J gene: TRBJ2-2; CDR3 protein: ASSEAPTGTSGRIGTGELF
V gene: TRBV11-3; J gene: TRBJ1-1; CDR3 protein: ASRQNRDTEAF
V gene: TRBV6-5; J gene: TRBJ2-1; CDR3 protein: ASSYGGIANNEQF
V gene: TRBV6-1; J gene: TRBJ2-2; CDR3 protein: ASSEEGDRDTGELF
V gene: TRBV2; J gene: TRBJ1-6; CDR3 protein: ASRGQDSPLH
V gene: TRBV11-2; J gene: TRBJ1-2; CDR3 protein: ASSLDVGTYGYT
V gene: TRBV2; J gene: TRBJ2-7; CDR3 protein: ASSRGQDYEQY
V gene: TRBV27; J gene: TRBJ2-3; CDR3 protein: ASSLVARLAGGQGPTQY
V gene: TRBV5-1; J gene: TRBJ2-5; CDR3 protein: ASSFKETQY
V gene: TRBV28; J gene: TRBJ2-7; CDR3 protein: ASKKYGGAVTYEQY
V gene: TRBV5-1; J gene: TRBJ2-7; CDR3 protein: ASRSGNSYEQY
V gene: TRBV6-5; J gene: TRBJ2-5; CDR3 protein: ASAEETQY
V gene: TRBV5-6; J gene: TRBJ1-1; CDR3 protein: ASSSGSTGAEAF
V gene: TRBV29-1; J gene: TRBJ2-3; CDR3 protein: SVGTSTDTQY
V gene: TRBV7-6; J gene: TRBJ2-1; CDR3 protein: ASSLDQAAGSSYNEQF